This entry lists 32 T cell receptor beta chains sequenced from one sample in a study of cytomegalovirus exposure and HLA in healthy donors. PCR employed 60 Vbeta and 13 Jbeta primers. Sequencing was performed with immunoSEQ multiplex PCR; in TCRdb, only in-frame clones are kept and a portion is missing. The repertoire holds 90,000 to 110,000 clones, with roughly 63% as singletons. The sample consisted of PBMCs. The source of these receptors is a woman aged 70-85 years in good health and CMV-seropositive.

This clone has just one count. The chain recombines TRBV28 with TRBJ1-1; weak D call: TRBD1 (6 bases). V was shortened by 7 bases and J by 4 bases, with 16 bases between the two germline ends. The CDR3 is made up of 14 amino acids. The germline V gene encodes CDR1 MDHEN and CDR2 SYDVKM. The CDR3: CASTAPGHLTEAFF. The CDR3 DNA is TGTGCCAGCACCGCCCCGGGACACCTCACTGAAGCTTTCTTT.

This clone has only one observation. CDR3: CASSYYGTGGGETQYF. The CDR3 region has the DNA TGTGCCAGCAGTTACTACGGGACAGGGGGCGGCGAGACCCAGTACTTC. The chain employs TRBV6-5 and TRBJ2-5, with 12 nucleotides matching TRBD1. Trimming took 1 base from V and 5 from J; bases not matched to a gene: 5. Germline assignment: CDR1 MNHEY and CDR2 SVGAGI. This CDR3 contains 16 residues.

V is TRBV19 and J is TRBJ1-5; 7 nucleotides match TRBD1. The CDR3 extends over 15 amino acids. Germline CDR1 and CDR2: LNHDA and SQIVND (reference sequence). J gave up 3 bases and V 6 bases, and 8 bases lay outside the gene matches. This CDR3 reads CASRVRGVNNQPQHF. CDR3 DNA: TGTGCCAGTAGGGTCAGGGGGGTCAACAATCAGCCCCAGCATTTT.

This clone was counted a few times. V is TRBV6-1 and J is TRBJ1-5; D uncertain. The CDR3 length is 14 residues. Trimming cost V 1 base and J 5 bases, with 9 bases left between them. The germline gives CDR1 MNHNS, CDR2 SASEGT. CDR3 amino acids: CASSEGGRHQPQHF. The CDR3 nucleotides are TGTGCCAGCAGTGAAGGAGGAAGGCATCAGCCCCAGCATTTT.

Here the CDR3 DNA reads TGCGCCAGCAGTGATTCCAGGAAGGCGCAGTATTTT. Translated, it gives CASSDSRKAQYF. The chain couples TRBV10-2 to TRBJ2-3; D not certain. The V gene lost 3 bases and the J gene lost 10 bases, with 11 bases spanning the gap. CDR1 and CDR2 from the germline V gene are WSHSY and SAAADI. The CDR3 has 12 amino acids.

This chain connects TRBV6-5 to TRBJ1-6, with a possible D match to TRBD1 (6 bases). With 4 bases removed from V and 4 bases from J, the gap between germline ends came to 14 bases. CDR1 and CDR2 (germline): MNHEY, SVGAGI. The CDR3 spans 16 residues. CDR3 DNA: TGTGCCAGCAGTTTTGCCAGACAGGCGTATAATTCACCCCTCCACTTT. Residues: CASSFARQAYNSPLHF.

Only a few counts were recorded for this clone. V gene TRBV12-5 combines with J gene TRBJ1-5; 8 bases agree with TRBD1. The trim removed 5 bases at V and 1 base at J, leaving 1 base unmatched. Germline V gene data show CDR1 as LGHNT and CDR2 as FRNRAP. There are 14 residues in the CDR3. The CDR3 DNA reads TGTGCTAGTGGTCGGACAGGGAGCAATCAGCCCCAGCATTTT. Its translation: CASGRTGSNQPQHF.

The chain employs TRBV29-1 and TRBJ1-1; 8 bases fit TRBD1. The CDR3 loop spans 12 amino acids. In germline, CDR1 is SQVTM, CDR2 ANQGSEA. Trimming removed 7 bases from V and 2 bases from J; junction bases left unmatched: 3. The CDR3 DNA sequence: TGCAGCGCCGGACAGGGAAACACTGAAGCTTTCTTT. Protein: CSAGQGNTEAFF.

The chain links TRBV5-1 to TRBJ2-3, with D uncertain. The CDR3 runs 12 residues. V was shortened by 0 bases and J by 5 bases, with 4 bases between the two germline ends. CDR1 and CDR2 from the germline V gene are SGHRS and YFSETQ. The CDR3: CASSLGQDTQYF. The CDR3 DNA reads TGCGCCAGCAGCTTGGGGCAAGATACGCAGTATTTT.

V and J are TRBV18 and TRBJ2-3, with TRBD1 matching over 7 bases. Germline CDR1 is KGHSH and CDR2 is LQKENI. The CDR3 loop spans 17 amino acids. The V gene end was trimmed by 2 bases and the J gene end by 3 bases; junction bases not matched to a gene: 11. The DNA for the CDR3 is TGTGCCAGCTCACCAACAGGGGCCCCTTTTATGACAGATACGCAGTATTTT. Protein: CASSPTGAPFMTDTQYF.

The V and J genes are TRBV19 and TRBJ2-7, with D unresolved. The CDR3 is 11 amino acids. V shed 3 bases and J shed 4 bases, with 4 bases lying between them. The germline CDR1 and CDR2 sequences are LNHDA and SQIVND (reference sequence). The CDR3 sequence is CASSIGYEQYF. CDR3 DNA sequence: TGTGCCAGTAGTATCGGGTACGAGCAGTACTTC.

The genes are TRBV30 and TRBJ2-3; tentative D call: TRBD1 (6 bases). The germline V gene encodes CDR1 GTSNPN and CDR2 SVGIG (reference sequence). Trimming took off 1 base at V and 6 bases at J, with 11 bases between the two ends. The CDR3 sequence is 13 residues long. The CDR3 here is CAWSATGMDTQYF. CDR3 coding DNA: TGTGCCTGGAGTGCGACAGGAATGGATACGCAGTATTTT.

This chain's CDR3 is CASSITGTTEGTEAFF. CDR3 nucleotides: TGTGCCAGCAGCATTACGGGAACAACGGAGGGCACTGAAGCTTTCTTT. This chain connects TRBV7-3 to TRBJ1-1; D not resolved. Trimming pared 5 bases from V and 4 bases from J, leaving 20 bases between. This CDR3 has 16 residues. Germline V gene lookup returns CDR1 SGHTA and CDR2 FQGTGA.

Notes on this clone: Germline and junction disagree at one end, which may indicate a read error. V gene TRBV7-3 combines with J gene TRBJ2-5; TRBD1 is a possible D gene (5 bases). Germline assignment: CDR1 SGHTA and CDR2 FQGTGA. The CDR3 consists of 13 residues. The chain's CDR3 is CASSLGAQDPANF. The CDR3 bases are TGTGCCAGCAGCTTAGGGGCCCAGGACCCCGCAAACTTC.

V and J are TRBV7-2 and TRBJ2-7; possible D gene TRBD2, 5 bases. This CDR3 is 15 amino acids long. Germline values: CDR1 SGHTA, CDR2 FQGNSA. Trimming removed 5 bases at V and 2 bases at J, with 16 bases between. As DNA, the CDR3 is TGTGCCAGCAGCGCCCTAGGAGGAGAGGCCTACGAGCAGTACTTC. Translated: CASSALGGEAYEQYF.

This clone was counted a few times. V gene TRBV6-6 combines with J gene TRBJ1-2; TRBD1 agrees at 7 bases. V gave up 10 bases and J gave up 6 bases; unmatched junction bases: 11. Germline V gives CDR1 MNHNY, CDR2 SVGAGI (reference sequence). The CDR3 runs to 13 residues. This chain's CDR3 is CATSTGQWNGYTF. The CDR3 DNA sequence: TGTGCCACCTCGACAGGGCAATGGAATGGCTACACCTTC.

This chain uses TRBV30 with TRBJ2-7, with D possibly TRBD1 on 6 matching bases. Trimming took 1 base from V and 4 from J, leaving 17 bases between them. In germline, CDR1 is GTSNPN, CDR2 SVGIG (reference sequence). The CDR3 is 15 amino acids. DNA for the CDR3: TGTGCCTGGAGTGGGAAGGACAGTCGGTTTTACGAGCAGTACTTC. Its translation is CAWSGKDSRFYEQYF.

The table lists this clone with a few counts. The sample contains more than one DNA sequence encoding this CDR3. The genes are TRBV11-2 and TRBJ1-3; 8 nucleotides agree with TRBD1. The germline V gene has CDR1 SGHAT and CDR2 FQNNGV. V shed 5 bases, J shed 0 bases, and the junction held 9 bases outside the gene matches. This CDR3 has 17 residues. CDR3 nucleotide sequence: TGTGCCAGCAGCCCCCGGGGACAGGCTAACTCTGGAAACACCATATATTTT. Its translation: CASSPRGQANSGNTIYF.

This chain uses TRBV27 with TRBJ2-7; 8 nucleotides align to TRBD1. J gave up 2 bases and V 8 bases, and 8 bases lay outside the gene matches. The CDR3 spans 14 residues. Germline V gene lookup returns CDR1 MNHEY and CDR2 SMNVEV (reference sequence). CDR3 residues: CASQRQGSTYEQYF. The CDR3 nucleotides are TGTGCCAGCCAACGACAGGGGTCAACCTACGAGCAGTACTTC.

A few counts support this clone. The V call is TRBV7-6, the J call TRBJ2-5; no clear D gene. Germline V CDR1 and CDR2: SGHVS, FNYEAQ. The CDR3 spans 14 residues. V gave up 5 bases and J gave up 5 bases, with 15 bases separating them. CDR3 in amino acids: CASSLLLSAETQYF. The CDR3 coding sequence is TGTGCCAGCAGCCTACTCCTGTCCGCGGAGACCCAGTACTTC. The full variable domain, rest sourced from reference TRBV7-6 and TRBJ2-5, is GAGVSQSPRYKVTKRGQDVALRCDPISGHVSLYWYRQALGQGPEFLTYFNYEAQQDKSGLPNDRFSAERPEGSISTLTIQRTEQRDSAMYRCASSLLLSAETQYFGPGTRLLVL.

The V and J genes are TRBV25-1 and TRBJ2-6, with 8 bases fitting TRBD1. Germline V gives CDR1 MGHDK, CDR2 SYGVNS. The CDR3 has 17 residues. The V gene end was trimmed by 4 bases and the J gene end by 2 bases; junction bases not matched to a gene: 7. The CDR3 bases are TGTGCCAGCAGTGGTGGACAGGGTGGAACTGGGGCCAACGTCCTGACTTTC. This gives the protein CASSGGQGGTGANVLTF.

In DNA form, the CDR3 reads TGTGCCAGCAGCCTTACAGGGAGTTCACCCCTCCACTTT. Amino acids: CASSLTGSSPLHF. This chain links TRBV4-2 with TRBJ1-6, with D perhaps matching TRBD1 (6 bases). CDR1 LGHNA and CDR2 YNFKEQ come from the germline V gene. V was cut by 4 bases and J by 9 bases, with 10 bases left in between. The CDR3 runs to 13 residues.

CDR3 loop: CASSLERTGGNEKLFF. For the CDR3, the DNA is TGTGCCAGCTCACTAGAAAGGACAGGGGGAAATGAAAAACTGTTTTTT. The chain couples TRBV18 to TRBJ1-4, with 10 bases matching TRBD1. This CDR3 region has 16 residues. From germline, CDR1 is KGHSH and CDR2 LQKENI. The trim removed 4 bases at V and 5 bases at J, leaving 7 bases unmatched.

This clone came up a few times. The chain combines TRBV6-1 with TRBJ1-5; 8 bases are shared with TRBD1. Trimming cost V 6 bases and J 6 bases; bases outside gene matches: 7. CDR1 is MNHNS, CDR2 SASEGT, per germline. The CDR3 extends over 14 amino acids. The CDR3 coding sequence is TGTGCCAGCAGAGGGACAGGAGTTAGTCAGCCCCAGCATTTT. Translating gives CASRGTGVSQPQHF.

The table lists this clone with a few counts. The V call is TRBV7-6, the J call TRBJ2-3; TRBD2 matches 10 bases. The trim removed 3 bases at V and 2 bases at J, leaving 8 bases unmatched. CDR1 SGHVS and CDR2 FNYEAQ come from the germline V gene. The CDR3 has 17 residues. CDR3 sequence (DNA): TGTGCCAGCAGCTTCCCGGATAGCGGGGGGAACACAGATACGCAGTATTTT. Translation gives CASSFPDSGGNTDTQYF.

The chain recombines TRBV6-1 with TRBJ2-5; 7 bases agree with TRBD1. This CDR3 is 15 amino acids long. Germline assignment: CDR1 MNHNS and CDR2 SASEGT. With 2 bases clipped from V and 3 bases from J, the junction kept 6 bases outside the gene matches. The CDR3 nucleotides read TGTGCCAGCAGTGAAATGGCAGGGGGTAAAGAGACCCAGTACTTC. It is translated as CASSEMAGGKETQYF.

The rearrangement joins TRBV5-1 to TRBJ2-5; 10 nucleotides agree with TRBD1. Germline loops: CDR1 SGHRS, CDR2 YFSETQ. This CDR3 has 12 residues. The V segment lost 0 bases and the J segment 12 bases; nucleotides outside the gene matches: 2. The CDR3 bases are TGCGCCAGCAGCTTGGCCGGGACAGGGGAGTACTTC. Its protein product is CASSLAGTGEYF.

The chain joins TRBV4-1 to TRBJ1-2, with 11 positions matching TRBD1. There are 14 residues in the CDR3. Germline lookup yields CDR1 MGHRA and CDR2 YSYEKL. J lost 8 bases, V lost 1 base, and 3 bases had no gene match. The DNA of the CDR3 is TGCGCCAGCAGCCAAGGGACAGGGGGCGTCGGCTACACCTTC. Protein sequence: CASSQGTGGVGYTF.

The chain joins TRBV5-1 to TRBJ1-4; 9 nucleotides agree with TRBD1. The germline gives CDR1 SGHRS, CDR2 YFSETQ. This CDR3 spans 15 amino acids. Trimming took 2 bases from V and 3 from J; bases not matched to a gene: 2. The CDR3 DNA reads as TGCGCCAGCAGCTTACAGGGGGCATCTAATGAAAAACTGTTTTTT. Translated: CASSLQGASNEKLFF.

This clone was seen a few times. The chain employs TRBV25-1 and TRBJ2-3; 10 nucleotides match TRBD2. The CDR3 has 18 residues. Germline values: CDR1 MGHDK, CDR2 SYGVNS. J lost 1 base, V lost 1 base, and 8 bases had no gene match. Here the CDR3 DNA reads TGTGCCAGCAGTGAATCTAGCGGGGGAACCCTCGGCACAGATACGCAGTATTTT. This sequence encodes CASSESSGGTLGTDTQYF.

V is TRBV9 and J is TRBJ2-5; 9 nucleotides agree with TRBD2. The CDR3 is 13 residues long. The junction had 3 bases not matched to a gene; V was cut back by 7 bases and J by 2 bases. Per the germline V gene, CDR1 is SGDLS and CDR2 is YYNGEE. CDR3 nucleotides: TGTGCCAGCGCAAGCGGGGGGCAAGAGACCCAGTACTTC. This encodes CASASGGQETQYF.

V usage is TRBV6-6 and J usage is TRBJ1-2; perhaps TRBD1 as D (6 bases). CDR1 and CDR2 (germline): MNHNY, SVGAGI (reference sequence). The CDR3 is 15 amino acids. V was trimmed by 0 bases and J by 2 bases, leaving 10 bases between them. The CDR3 DNA reads TGTGCCAGCAGTTACTCCAGGGGAAACAACTATGGCTACACCTTC. The encoded protein is CASSYSRGNNYGYTF.